The 27 T cell receptor beta chains below were found in one sample sequenced in a study of blood T cells in healthy people across ages. Using a J-beta primer mix together with a sample-barcoded 5' primer, a second PCR was run for about 7 to 12 cycles. TCRdb redid the calling of the 5' RACE reads with MiXCR, one entry per CDR3 protein. In the table there are approximately 1,700,000 distinct CDR3 sequences, about 39% of which are singletons. Sequenced: blood. Source of these receptors: a human donor in good health.

The chain recombines TRBV6-4 with TRBJ2-5; perhaps TRBD2 as D (5 bases). Deletions cut 2 bases from V and 2 bases from J, with 12 bases between. Looked up from germline, CDR1 is MRHNA and CDR2 is SNTAGT. The CDR3 is 15 residues long. CDR3 DNA sequence: TGTGCCAGCAGTGACACGGGGTCAAAGCAAGAGACCCAGTACTTC. This sequence encodes CASSDTGSKQETQYF.

The chain employs TRBV20-1 and TRBJ1-1; D possibly corresponds to TRBD1 (6 bases). Germline V gene lookup returns CDR1 DFQATT and CDR2 SNEGSKA (reference sequence). CDR3 length equals 15 residues. Trimming removed 0 bases at V and 1 base at J, with 12 bases between. The DNA of the CDR3 is TGCAGTGCTAGAGACCTACAGGGAGGGAACACTGAAGCTTTCTTT. It is translated as CSARDLQGGNTEAFF.

This clonotype was found a few times. The chain uses TRBV29-1 and TRBJ1-2, with 10 bases that match TRBD1. V lost 7 bases and J lost 4; bases outside the gene matches: 9. This CDR3 is 14 amino acids long. In germline, CDR1 is SQVTM, CDR2 ANQGSEA. Written as DNA, the CDR3 is TGCAGCGCCGAGACCGGGACAGGGGTCTATGGCTACACCTTC. Amino acids: CSAETGTGVYGYTF.

This clonotype turned up a few times. This rearrangement joins TRBV20-1 to TRBJ1-1; D is uncertain. The CDR3 covers 12 residues. V was pared by 3 bases and J by 1 base, with 6 bases between. From germline, CDR1 is DFQATT and CDR2 SNEGSKA (reference sequence). The chain's CDR3 is CSASLPNTEAFF. In nucleotides, the CDR3 is TGCAGTGCTAGCCTACCGAACACTGAAGCTTTCTTT.

The J gene is TRBJ2-7, the V gene TRBV7-3; D unresolved. The CDR3 is made up of 17 amino acids. Germline assignment: CDR1 SGHTA and CDR2 FQGTGA. Trimming removed 5 bases from V and 5 bases from J, with 25 bases in between. The CDR3 DNA reads as TGTGCCAGCAGCCGACCAGGCGATCCCAAAAACGTAGACGAGCAGTACTTC. Its protein product is CASSRPGDPKNVDEQYF.

The V gene is TRBV7-2, the J gene TRBJ2-7, with D maybe TRBD2 (6 bases). CDR1 SGHTA and CDR2 FQGNSA come from the germline V gene. This CDR3 is built from 17 residues. V was pared by 3 bases and J by 6 bases, with 24 bases between. CDR3 residues: CASSFRFILEGEREQYF. The CDR3 bases are TGTGCCAGCAGCTTCCGGTTTATTTTGGAGGGAGAACGCGAGCAGTACTTC.

This sequence joins TRBV7-2 and TRBJ2-7; 7 nucleotides agree with TRBD1. The CDR3 runs 15 residues. V dropped 4 bases and J dropped 5; count of bases not matched to a gene: 11. Germline-derived CDR1 and CDR2 are SGHTA and FQGNSA. CDR3 nucleotides: TGTGCCAGCAGCTCCCAACAGGGGAGTGGCGACGAGCAGTACTTC. This sequence encodes CASSSQQGSGDEQYF. The entire variable domain, with the rest obtained from reference TRBV7-2 and TRBJ2-7, is as follows: GAGVSQSPSNKVTEKGKDVELRCDPISGHTALYWYRQSLGQGLEFLIYFQGNSAPDKSGLPSDRFSAERTGGSVSTLTIQRTQQEDSAVYLCASSSQQGSGDEQYFGPGTRLTVT.

The table lists this clonotype with many counts. CDR3 nucleotide sequence: TGTGCCATCAGTGAGGCAGGGGACTCCTACGAGCAGTACTTC. Translation gives CAISEAGDSYEQYF. The chain combines TRBV10-3 with TRBJ2-7; tentatively, D is TRBD1 (6 bases). CDR1 ENHRY and CDR2 SYGVKD come from the germline V gene. Between the trimmed V and J ends, which lost 2 bases and 0 bases, there was a span of 8 bases. The CDR3 length is 14 residues.

This clonotype was seen repeatedly, ten times or more. Its ends do not fully match the called genes, so a read error is possible. The CDR3 bases are TGTGCCAGCAGTTACCAAGAGACCCAGTACTTC. Protein: CASSYQETQYF. J is TRBJ2-5 and V is TRBV5-1; no reliable D call. The CDR3 has 11 residues. The germline gives CDR1 SGHRS, CDR2 YFSETQ.

This chain uses TRBV19 with TRBJ1-1; D uncertain. Trimming removed 3 bases from V and 4 bases from J, with 12 bases in between. From germline, CDR1 is LNHDA and CDR2 SQIVND (reference sequence). This CDR3 spans 14 amino acids. The CDR3 nucleotides are TGTGCCAGTAGTATTGCAGCGGGAGTCACTGAAGCTTTCTTT. It translates to CASSIAAGVTEAFF.

This chain uses TRBV7-2 with TRBJ2-3, with 12 bases matching TRBD2. From germline, CDR1 is SGHTA and CDR2 FQGNSA. The CDR3 has 18 residues. V lost 5 bases to trimming and J lost 1 base; unmatched junction nucleotides: 10. The CDR3 nucleotides read TGTGCCAGCAGCCCCCCTAGCGGGGGGGCCTTTGGCACAGATACGCAGTATTTT. Residues: CASSPPSGGAFGTDTQYF.

This clonotype was seen only a few times. The chain is built from TRBV5-6 and TRBJ2-5; 7 positions agree with TRBD2. The CDR3 contains 18 residues. CDR1 and CDR2 (germline): SGHDT, YYEEEE. Germline trimming cut 0 bases from V and 2 bases from J; bases unmatched to any gene: 13. The CDR3 spells CASSLGGESRGMQETQYF. DNA for the CDR3: TGTGCCAGCAGCTTGGGCGGGGAATCGCGGGGGATGCAAGAGACCCAGTACTTC.

This clonotype was observed a handful of times. This chain uses TRBV29-1 with TRBJ1-2, with 8 bases that match TRBD1. The germline CDR1 and CDR2 sequences are SQVTM and ANQGSEA. This CDR3 has 13 residues. V was clipped by 7 bases and J by 3 bases; unmatched bases: 7. The chain's CDR3 is CSARQGPYYGYTF. In DNA form, the CDR3 reads TGCAGCGCCCGACAGGGGCCTTACTATGGCTACACCTTC.

This rearrangement joins TRBV9 to TRBJ1-2; tentative D call: TRBD1 (5 bases). V lost 5 bases, J lost 6 bases, and 14 bases lay in between. The CDR3 is 13 amino acids. Germline CDR1 SGDLS, CDR2 YYNGEE. As DNA, the CDR3 is TGTGCCAGCAGTCCCGGACAAAACAATGGCTACACCTTC. The encoded protein is CASSPGQNNGYTF.

V usage is TRBV12-3 or TRBV12-4 and J usage is TRBJ2-7, with D tentatively TRBD1 (6 bases). CDR3 length equals 15 residues. Trimming stripped 3 bases from V and 2 bases from J, with 14 bases between. The CDR3 DNA reads TGTGCCAGCAGTTTTTCCGGACAGCCAGCCTACGAGCAGTACTTC. This gives the protein CASSFSGQPAYEQYF.

V usage is TRBV6-6 and J usage is TRBJ1-6; D ambiguous. V was cut by 5 bases and J by 7 bases, with 12 bases left in between. The germline V gene has CDR1 MNHNY and CDR2 SVGAGI (reference sequence). The CDR3 totals 14 residues. This CDR3 is CASSPGQINSPLHF. The DNA for the CDR3 is TGTGCCAGCAGTCCGGGTCAGATCAATTCACCCCTCCACTTT.

The V and J genes are TRBV7-3 and TRBJ1-2; 11 bases align to TRBD1. The CDR3 has 16 residues. Losses at the gene ends were 0 bases for V and 7 bases for J; bases not matched to a gene: 7. CDR1 SGHTA and CDR2 FQGTGA come from the germline V gene. For the CDR3, the DNA is TGTGCCAGCAGCTTAACGCGACCGGGACAGGGGGTTGGCTACACCTTC. Its protein product is CASSLTRPGQGVGYTF.

In this sample, this clonotype turned up a few times. This chain uses TRBV9 with TRBJ2-1, with TRBD2 matching over 8 bases. The germline V gene encodes CDR1 SGDLS and CDR2 YYNGEE. This CDR3 is 17 amino acids long. Unmatched junction bases numbered 5, after V lost 0 bases and J lost 0 bases. Written as DNA, the CDR3 is TGTGCCAGCAGCGTAGTGCCTAGCGGGCACTCCTACAATGAGCAGTTCTTC. Its translation is CASSVVPSGHSYNEQFF. The full variable domain, rest sourced from reference TRBV9 and TRBJ2-1, is DSGVTQTPKHLITATGQRVTLRCSPRSGDLSVYWYQQSLDQGLQFLIQYYNGEERAKGNILERFSAQQFPDLHSELNLSSLELGDSALYFCASSVVPSGHSYNEQFFGPGTRLTVL.

The chain recombines TRBV7-8 with TRBJ2-5, with TRBD2 matching 14 bases. CDR3 size: 18 residues. CDR1 SGHVS and CDR2 FQNEAQ come from the germline V gene. Losses at the gene ends were 1 base for V and 3 bases for J; bases not matched to a gene: 7. The CDR3 DNA reads as TGTGCCAGCAGCTTAGTTGGGACTAGCGGGGGCTCTGAAGAGACCCAGTACTTC. Protein sequence: CASSLVGTSGGSEETQYF.

The V gene is TRBV7-8, the J gene TRBJ1-2; D not certain. The CDR3 totals 15 residues. The germline V gene encodes CDR1 SGHVS and CDR2 FQNEAQ. The ends were cut back, 1 base at V and 6 bases at J, with 15 bases in the middle. CDR3 loop: CASSLGGYFFDGYTF. The CDR3 region has the DNA TGTGCCAGCAGCTTAGGGGGTTATTTTTTTGATGGCTACACCTTC.

This chain connects TRBV7-9 to TRBJ1-2, with D hard to call. The CDR3 spans 14 residues. Trimming left V 4 bases short and J 5 bases short, with 14 bases between. Looked up from germline, CDR1 is SEHNR and CDR2 is FQNEAQ (reference sequence). The CDR3 sequence: CASSWRDVLYGYTF. As DNA, the CDR3 is TGTGCCAGCAGCTGGAGAGACGTCCTTTATGGCTACACCTTC.

V and J are TRBV13 and TRBJ1-1; D perhaps matches TRBD1 (5 bases). Deletions cut 5 bases from V and 0 bases from J, with 13 bases between. Germline V gives CDR1 PRHDT, CDR2 FYEKMQ (reference sequence). The CDR3 spans 15 residues. The CDR3 DNA follows: TGTGCCAGCAGCACCGGGGCCTCCATGAACACTGAAGCTTTCTTT. As protein: CASSTGASMNTEAFF. The variable domain in full, completed from reference TRBV13 and TRBJ1-1, reads AAGVIQSPRHLIKEKRETATLKCYPIPRHDTVYWYQQGPGQDPQFLISFYEKMQSDKGSIPDRFSAQQFSDYHSELNMSSLELGDSALYFCASSTGASMNTEAFFGQGTRLTVV.

This clonotype has just a few counts. The chain carries TRBV20-1 and TRBJ2-5; 8 bases are a match to TRBD1. Germline CDR1 and CDR2: DFQATT and SNEGSKA (reference sequence). This CDR3 is built from 14 residues. V dropped 4 bases and J dropped 5; count of bases not matched to a gene: 9. CDR3 nucleotides: TGCAGTGCTAAGACAGGGGCGACATGGGAGACCCAGTACTTC. Translating gives CSAKTGATWETQYF.

This clonotype was detected only a few times. V gene TRBV5-4 combines with J gene TRBJ1-2; D unclear. This CDR3 contains 12 residues. Germline V gives CDR1 SGHNT, CDR2 YYREEE (reference sequence). The DNA for the CDR3 is TGTGCTTGGGAGGGTGGGGACTATGGCTACACCTTC. The encoded protein is CAWEGGDYGYTF.

This clonotype was counted only a few times. V is TRBV6-5 and J is TRBJ1-2, with 9 bases aligning to TRBD1. Per the germline V gene, CDR1 is MNHEY and CDR2 is SVGAGI. The CDR3 has 12 residues. J lost 8 bases, V lost 7 bases, and 5 bases had no gene match. CDR3 sequence (DNA): TGTGCCAGCACCCGACAGGGGGGCGGCTACACCTTC. Its translation is CASTRQGGGYTF.

This chain connects TRBV11-3 to TRBJ2-7; 7 bases map to TRBD1. The germline CDR1 and CDR2 sequences are SGHNT and YENEEA. The CDR3 runs to 17 residues. CDR3 in amino acids: CAGSPFRATGTKNEQYV. The CDR3 DNA is TGTGCCGGCAGTCCCTTCCGCGCGACAGGGACAAAGAACGAGCAGTACGTC.

This clonotype was counted ten times or more. The chain is built from TRBV7-2 and TRBJ1-2; 9 bases are a match to TRBD1. Germline V gene sequence: CDR1 SGHTA, CDR2 FQGNSA. Trimming removed 4 bases from V and 4 bases from J; junction bases left unmatched: 4. This CDR3 contains 14 residues. CDR3 sequence reads: CASSSDRGGYGYTF. The CDR3 DNA reads as TGTGCCAGCAGCTCGGACAGGGGCGGCTATGGCTACACCTTC.